The 30 T cell receptor beta chains reported below all come from one sample, sequenced in a study of blood T cells in healthy people across ages (dated by TCRdb to about 2015). Library preparation employed 5' RACE. TCRdb records Illumina HiSeq 2500 as the sequencer. A second PCR of roughly 7 to 12 cycles was run with a J-beta primer mix and a sample-barcoded 5' primer. The raw public data were reprocessed by TCRdb itself: fastp quality trimming at Q25, MiXCR clonotype calling, in-frame beta chains only. Merged by CDR3 protein, the rows form single entries marked with the most common genes and DNA. For this sample the table gives about 650,000 distinct CDR3 sequences, of which 52% were detected only once. The biggest ten clones account for 13% of the sample. The sequencing input was blood. These receptors were collected from a woman older than 75 in good health.

This sequence joins TRBV7-9 and TRBJ1-2, with D possibly TRBD1 on 5 matching bases. Germline CDR1 and CDR2: SEHNR and FQNEAQ (reference sequence). This CDR3 has 15 residues. V was clipped by 2 bases and J by 2 bases, with 12 bases between them. This CDR3 reads CASSLTVSGNYGYTF. The CDR3 nucleotides read TGTGCCAGCAGCTTAACGGTCTCAGGGAACTATGGCTACACCTTC.

The chain carries TRBV6-5 and TRBJ2-5; D is ambiguous. The length of the CDR3 is 13 residues. V was pared by 0 bases and J by 4 bases, with 6 bases between. Germline loops: CDR1 MNHEY, CDR2 SVGAGI. CDR3 region: CASSYSFGETQYF. The CDR3 DNA sequence: TGTGCCAGCAGTTACTCGTTCGGAGAGACCCAGTACTTC.

Turning to this clonotype: Possible read error: a much larger clone is one base away. The chain links TRBV28 to TRBJ2-1; D ambiguous. This CDR3 has 13 amino acids. V was clipped by 5 bases and J by 8 bases, with 13 bases between them. Germline-derived CDR1 and CDR2 are MDHEN and SYDVKM. The CDR3 region is CASSVMNGHEQFF. CDR3 coding DNA: TGTGCCAGCAGTGTAATGAATGGCCATGAGCAGTTCTTC.

The chain uses TRBV7-8 and TRBJ1-4; TRBD1 might be the D (6 bases). This CDR3 contains 13 residues. Germline values: CDR1 SGHVS, CDR2 FQNEAQ. Trimming shortened V by 3 bases and J by 7 bases, and 9 bases separated the two germline ends. The CDR3 reads CASSFQGPEKLFF. The CDR3 DNA sequence: TGTGCCAGCAGCTTTCAGGGGCCTGAAAAACTGTTTTTT.

This clonotype appeared once. J is TRBJ2-5 and V is TRBV15; tentatively, D is TRBD1 (5 bases). Germline assignment: CDR1 LNHNV and CDR2 YYDKDF (reference sequence). V was cut by 1 base and J by 2 bases, with 11 bases left in between. CDR3 size: 15 residues. In DNA form, the CDR3 reads TGTGCCACCAGCAGAGTAGGGGCGGAGCAAGAGACCCAGTACTTC. This codes for CATSRVGAEQETQYF.

The chain couples TRBV10-3 to TRBJ2-2, with a tentative D call TRBD1 (5 bases). There are 14 residues in the CDR3. V lost 5 bases, J lost 1 base, and 8 bases lay in between. Germline V CDR1 and CDR2: ENHRY, SYGVKD. The CDR3 protein is CAISLQENTGELFF. The CDR3 DNA reads TGTGCCATCAGTTTACAGGAGAACACCGGGGAGCTGTTTTTT.

The chain is built from TRBV7-2 and TRBJ2-1, with D possibly being TRBD1 or TRBD2 (6 bases each). Germline CDR1 and CDR2: SGHTA and FQGNSA. The ends were cut back, 6 bases at V and 2 bases at J, with 14 bases in the middle. CDR3 size: 15 residues. This CDR3 reads CASRLQGGTYNEQFF. CDR3 sequence (DNA): TGTGCCAGCAGGTTACAGGGAGGTACCTACAATGAGCAGTTCTTC.

The table lists this clonotype with a few counts. The V gene is TRBV7-3, the J gene TRBJ2-3, with D possibly matching TRBD2 (5 bases). Trimming cost V 2 bases and J 5 bases, with 8 bases left between them. Germline assignment: CDR1 SGHTA and CDR2 FQGTGA. CDR3 length equals 13 residues. CDR3 DNA: TGTGCCAGCAGCTTAGGGGAGAAAGATACGCAGTATTTT. It is translated as CASSLGEKDTQYF.

The sample holds many counts of this clonotype. The chain carries TRBV20-1 and TRBJ2-3; 15 positions agree with TRBD2. The CDR3 has 18 amino acids. The V gene end was trimmed by 0 bases and the J gene end by 3 bases; junction bases not matched to a gene: 7. Germline V gene data show CDR1 as DFQATT and CDR2 as SNEGSKA (reference sequence). CDR3 amino acids: CSARDRTSGRAGTDTQYF. CDR3 coding DNA: TGCAGTGCTAGAGATCGGACTAGCGGGAGGGCCGGTACAGATACGCAGTATTTT.

This chain uses TRBV28 with TRBJ2-1, with D perhaps TRBD2 (7 bases). V lost 7 bases, J lost 5 bases, and 21 bases lay in between. The germline gives CDR1 MDHEN, CDR2 SYDVKM. The CDR3 runs 16 residues. The CDR3 DNA reads TGTGCCAGCAAGGGAAGGGGGGTTGGGGGGGACAATGAGCAGTTCTTC. It is translated as CASKGRGVGGDNEQFF.

This sequence joins TRBV12-3 or TRBV12-4 and TRBJ2-2; the match to TRBD2 covers 14 bases. V lost 6 bases and J lost 10; bases outside the gene matches: 13. The CDR3 loop spans 17 amino acids. CDR3 sequence reads: CASSYLGLAGGPQELFF. The DNA for the CDR3 is TGTGCCAGCAGCTATCTAGGACTAGCGGGAGGCCCTCAGGAGCTGTTTTTT.

The V call is TRBV6-6, the J call TRBJ2-2, with 7 bases identical to TRBD1. Germline loops: CDR1 MNHNY, CDR2 SVGAGI (reference sequence). J was trimmed by 3 bases and V by 6 bases; bases with no gene match: 10. This CDR3 spans 16 amino acids. This CDR3 is CASRSPGQSYTGELFF. The CDR3 region has the DNA TGTGCCAGCAGGTCTCCGGGACAGAGCTACACCGGGGAGCTGTTTTTT.

The chain has TRBV27 and TRBJ2-5; 9 bases are shared with TRBD2. TRBJ2-7 matches the DNA end more closely, so the J call is doubtful. Germline V lookup: CDR1 MNHEY, CDR2 SMNVEV (reference sequence). The CDR3 spans 14 residues. The CDR3 sequence: CASSSAGGANEQYF. The CDR3 DNA reads as TGTGCCAGCAGTTCGGCGGGGGGGGCCAACGAGCAGTACTTC.

Regarding this clonotype: A junction boundary mismatches the germline segment, possibly from a read error. The chain combines TRBV29-1 with TRBJ1-1; D possibly corresponds to TRBD1 (6 bases). The CDR3 is made up of 16 amino acids. Looked up from germline, CDR1 is SQVTM and CDR2 is ANQGSEA. The CDR3 DNA sequence: TGCAGCGGAATGGGGGCGCGACAGTCGGTGGACACTAAAGCTTTCTTT. This translates into CSGMGARQSVDTKAFF.

This clonotype was recorded at least ten times. This chain's CDR3 is CASSVEGYEAFF. Written as DNA, the CDR3 is TGTGCCAGCAGTGTAGAGGGGTATGAAGCTTTCTTT. The V and J genes are TRBV25-1 and TRBJ1-1; TRBD1 might be the D (5 bases). The germline V gene has CDR1 MGHDK and CDR2 SYGVNS. Trimming took off 4 bases at V and 7 bases at J, with 10 bases between the two ends. CDR3 length: 12 residues.

This clonotype came up many times. The V call is TRBV29-1, the J call TRBJ2-1, with TRBD1 matching over 9 bases. Germline CDR1 is SQVTM and CDR2 is ANQGSEA. The CDR3 sequence is 15 residues long. The V segment lost 8 bases and the J segment 9 bases; nucleotides outside the gene matches: 17. The CDR3 DNA reads TGCAGCATTTCTTTGGGGACAGGGAGCTCCGGTGAGCAGTTCTTC. Translation gives CSISLGTGSSGEQFF.

J is TRBJ2-7 and V is TRBV3-1; 12 positions match TRBD2. CDR1 and CDR2 from the germline V gene are LGHDT and YNNKEL (reference sequence). There are 17 residues in the CDR3. V lost 2 bases and J lost 7; bases outside the gene matches: 12. As DNA, the CDR3 is TGTGCCAGCAGCCAACGACTAGCGGGAGTTTCTGACAATGAGCAGTACTTC. This codes for CASSQRLAGVSDNEQYF.

This clonotype was seen at least ten times. This chain connects TRBV29-1 to TRBJ2-1; the D is unclear. V shed 2 bases and J shed 8 bases, with 16 bases lying between them. This CDR3 spans 14 amino acids. Germline CDR1 reads SQVTM; CDR2 reads ANQGSEA. The CDR3 loop is CSVEFSPKGYEQFF. CDR3 in DNA: TGCAGCGTTGAATTCAGTCCGAAAGGCTATGAGCAGTTCTTC.

A few counts support this clonotype. The chain combines TRBV27 with TRBJ2-1; perhaps TRBD1 as D (6 bases). The CDR3 length is 14 residues. V was pared by 2 bases and J by 3 bases, with 8 bases between. From germline, CDR1 is MNHEY and CDR2 SMNVEV (reference sequence). The CDR3 protein is CASSLLDSYNEQFF. CDR3 DNA sequence: TGTGCCAGCAGTTTACTGGACAGCTACAATGAGCAGTTCTTC.

The chain recombines TRBV18 with TRBJ1-2; TRBD1 agrees at 11 bases. The CDR3 is made up of 17 amino acids. The J segment lost 3 bases and the V segment lost 3 bases, leaving 9 bases of the junction unmatched. Germline assignment: CDR1 KGHSH and CDR2 LQKENI. The CDR3 DNA follows: TGTGCCAGCTCACCTCGGACAGGGGGCGCCTATGACTATGGCTACACCTTC. This codes for CASSPRTGGAYDYGYTF.

The genes are TRBV21-1 and TRBJ2-5; the table gives TRBD1 as D, unverified against the DNA. TRBV21-1 is a listed pseudogene. The CDR3 is 13 amino acids. CDR3 amino acids: CASFSGTKETQYF. The CDR3 DNA sequence: TGTGCCTCTTTCTCCGGGACGAAAGAGACCCAGTACTTC.

The chain has TRBV12-3 or TRBV12-4 and TRBJ2-1, with 7 bases that match TRBD1. V dropped 3 bases and J dropped 4; count of bases not matched to a gene: 9. There are 16 residues in the CDR3. The DNA for the CDR3 is TGTGCCAGCAGTTTTCGGCAGGGGGTCGGGTACAATGAGCAGTTCTTC. Its translation: CASSFRQGVGYNEQFF.

This sequence joins TRBV29-1 and TRBJ2-3; D remains ambiguous. CDR1 and CDR2 from the germline V gene are SQVTM and ANQGSEA. The V and J ends lost 7 bases and 6 bases respectively, with 11 bases between them. The CDR3 contains 11 residues. CDR3 nucleotide sequence: TGCAGCGATCTTGAACTGGATACGCAGTATTTT. Its translation is CSDLELDTQYF.

This clonotype was counted between two and nine times. CDR3 DNA sequence: TGTGCCAGCAGCTTGTACCAGGGGGCTAAGGCTGAAGCTTTCTTT. This encodes CASSLYQGAKAEAFF. The J gene is TRBJ1-1, the V gene TRBV5-6; 8 bases fit TRBD1. This CDR3 comprises 15 residues. The junction had 8 bases not matched to a gene; V was cut back by 1 base and J by 6 bases. Germline loops: CDR1 SGHDT, CDR2 YYEEEE.

Many counts were recorded for this clonotype. V gene TRBV7-4 combines with J gene TRBJ2-7; D is possibly TRBD1 or TRBD2 (5 bases each). V was trimmed by 5 bases and J by 3 bases, leaving 14 bases between them. Germline-derived CDR1 and CDR2 are SGHVT and SQSDAQ. The CDR3 spans 14 residues. As DNA, the CDR3 is TGTGCCAGCAGCCTACGGGACGGCCACTACGAGCAGTACTTC. Its protein is CASSLRDGHYEQYF.

The J gene is TRBJ2-7, the V gene TRBV25-1; TRBD1 or TRBD2 may be the D gene (6 bases each). The CDR3 totals 15 residues. In germline, CDR1 is MGHDK, CDR2 SYGVNS. The V end lost 3 bases, the J end lost 2 bases, and 14 bases lay between the germline ends. For the CDR3, the DNA is TGTGCCAGCAGTGATCCGGGGGCGTTAGCCTACGAGCAGTACTTC. Its protein product is CASSDPGALAYEQYF.

The chain joins TRBV27 to TRBJ2-1; weak D call: TRBD2 (6 bases). The V gene lost 5 bases and the J gene lost 4 bases, with 12 bases spanning the gap. The germline CDR1 and CDR2 sequences are MNHEY and SMNVEV (reference sequence). This CDR3 comprises 14 residues. CDR3 in DNA: TGTGCCAGCAGTGTACTAGCAGATTACAATGAGCAGTTCTTC. It codes for CASSVLADYNEQFF.

The chain joins TRBV20-1 to TRBJ2-3, with 12 bases aligning to TRBD2. The CDR3 is 14 amino acids. V shed 6 bases and J 5 bases; nucleotides not matched to a gene: 6. The germline V gene has CDR1 DFQATT and CDR2 SNEGSKA (reference sequence). CDR3 in amino acids: CSAHKTSGGDTQYF. The CDR3 DNA sequence: TGCAGTGCACATAAGACTAGCGGGGGAGATACGCAGTATTTT.

As regards this clonotype: One end of the junction does not line up with germline, which may come from a read error. The rearrangement joins TRBV12-3 or TRBV12-4 to TRBJ2-3, with 8 positions matching TRBD2. CDR3 length equals 18 residues. CDR3 DNA sequence: TGTGCCAGCGGTTTGGTTTTGGGAGGCAGCGGGAGTGCAGATACGCAGTATTTT. Amino acids: CASGLVLGGSGSADTQYF.

This clonotype was observed once. Possible read error: a much larger clone is one base away. The J gene is TRBJ2-4, the V gene TRBV5-1, with a possible D match to TRBD2 (6 bases). This CDR3 is 16 amino acids long. V was clipped by 4 bases and J by 0 bases, with 14 bases between them. Germline lookup yields CDR1 SGHRS and CDR2 YFSETQ. CDR3 residues: CASSVRAGLAKNIQYF. As DNA, the CDR3 is TGCGCCAGCAGCGTTCGCGCGGGACTAGCCAAAAACATTCAGTACTTC.